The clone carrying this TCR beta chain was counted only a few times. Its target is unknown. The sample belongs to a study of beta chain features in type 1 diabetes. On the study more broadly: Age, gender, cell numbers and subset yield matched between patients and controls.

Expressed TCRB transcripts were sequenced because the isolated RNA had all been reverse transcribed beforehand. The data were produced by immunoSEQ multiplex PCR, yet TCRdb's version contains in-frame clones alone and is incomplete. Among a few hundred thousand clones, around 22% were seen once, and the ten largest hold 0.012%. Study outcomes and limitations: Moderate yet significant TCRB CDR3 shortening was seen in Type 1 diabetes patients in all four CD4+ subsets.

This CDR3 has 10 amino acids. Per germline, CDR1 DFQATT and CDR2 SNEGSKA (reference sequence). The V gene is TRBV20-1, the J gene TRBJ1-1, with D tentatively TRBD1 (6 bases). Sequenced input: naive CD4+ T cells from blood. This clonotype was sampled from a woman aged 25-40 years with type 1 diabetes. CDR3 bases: TGCAGAGGGGGGAACACTGAAGCTTTCTTT. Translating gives CRGGNTEAFF.